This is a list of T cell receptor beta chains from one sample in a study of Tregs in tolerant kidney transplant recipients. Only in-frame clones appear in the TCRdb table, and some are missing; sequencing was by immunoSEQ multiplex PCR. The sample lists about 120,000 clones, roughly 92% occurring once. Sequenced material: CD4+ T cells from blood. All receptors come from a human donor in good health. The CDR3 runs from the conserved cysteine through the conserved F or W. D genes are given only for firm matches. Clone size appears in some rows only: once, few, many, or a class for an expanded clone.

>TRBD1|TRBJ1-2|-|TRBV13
TGTGCCAGCAGCTTAGGGCGTCCACAGGGGCGCGGCTACACCTTC
CASSLGRPQGRGYTF
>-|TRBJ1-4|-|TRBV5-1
TGCGCCAGCAGCTTGGGACAGGCACGTATTGAAAAACTGTTTTTT
CASSLGQARIEKLFF
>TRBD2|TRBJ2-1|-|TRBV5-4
TGTGCCAGCAGCTGGGAGGGGAACGGGTTCTCCTACAATGAGCAGTTCTTC
CASSWEGNGFSYNEQFF
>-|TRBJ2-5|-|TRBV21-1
TGTGCCAGCTCGCGTCAAGAGACCCAGTACTTC
CASSRQETQYF
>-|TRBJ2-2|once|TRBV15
TGTGCCACCAGCCGTGATCAGGGAACCGGGGAGCTGTTTTTT
CATSRDQGTGELFF
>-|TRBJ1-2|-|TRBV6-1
TGTGCCAGCAGTGAACCAAGAGGGGTGGATGGCTACACCTTC
CASSEPRGVDGYTF
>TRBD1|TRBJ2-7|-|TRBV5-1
TGCGCCAGCAGCTTGGCCCCCGGGGCAGGGGGAAACGAGCAGTACTTC
CASSLAPGAGGNEQYF
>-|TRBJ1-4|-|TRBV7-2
TGTGCCAGCAGCTACCTTGCAACTAATGAAAAACTGTTTTTT
CASSYLATNEKLFF
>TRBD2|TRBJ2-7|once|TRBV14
TGTGCCAGCAGCCCTCGACTAGCCAACTACGAGCAGTACTTC
CASSPRLANYEQYF
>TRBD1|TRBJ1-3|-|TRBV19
TGTGCCAGTAGTATCAACAGGGGATCATACACCATATATTTT
CASSINRGSYTIYF
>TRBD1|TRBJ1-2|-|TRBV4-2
TGTGCCAGCAGCCGCACCGGGACAGGGGTTGATTATGGCTACACCTTC
CASSRTGTGVDYGYTF
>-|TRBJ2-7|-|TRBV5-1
TGCGCCAGCAGCTTGGGGCAGACTCTGTACGAGCAGTACTTC
CASSLGQTLYEQYF
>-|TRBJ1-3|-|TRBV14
TGTGCCAGCAGCCCACAGGGAAGCTCTGGAAACACCATATATTTT
CASSPQGSSGNTIYF
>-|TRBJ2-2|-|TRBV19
TGTGCCAGTAGTAAGACCTCCCTGAACACCGGGGAGCTGTTTTTT
CASSKTSLNTGELFF
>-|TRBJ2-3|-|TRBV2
TGTGCCAGCAGGGTACAGGGAAGCACAGATACGCAGTATTTT
CASRVQGSTDTQYF
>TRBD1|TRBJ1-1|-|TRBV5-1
TGCGCCAGCAGCATACAGGGGGGAGGCACTGAAGCTTTCTTT
CASSIQGGGTEAFF
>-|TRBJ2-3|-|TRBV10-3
TGTGCCAGCTCGTCTTGGGGCACAGATACGCAGTATTTT
CASSSWGTDTQYF
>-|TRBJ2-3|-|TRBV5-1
TGCGCCAGCAGCTTACTGCTTGCAGATACGCAGTATTTT
CASSLLLADTQYF
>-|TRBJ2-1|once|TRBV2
TGTGCCAGCAGTGAAGAGGGAGTGGTGGCCTACAATGAGCAGTTCTTC
CASSEEGVVAYNEQFF
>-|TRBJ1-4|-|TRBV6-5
TGTGCCAGCAGTTACCAAACAGGAAAAACTAATGAAAAACTGTTTTTT
CASSYQTGKTNEKLFF
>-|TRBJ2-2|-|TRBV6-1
TGTGCCAGCACGGCCAGGGCCGCAAGCACCGGGGAGCTGTTTTTT
CASTARAASTGELFF
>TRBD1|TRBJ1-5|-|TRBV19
TGTGCCAGTAGTTTACAGACAGGGCCTCATAGCAATCAGCCCCAGCATTTT
CASSLQTGPHSNQPQHF
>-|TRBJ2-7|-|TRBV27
TGTGCCAGCAGTTTACGGGGAGAGCAGTACTTC
CASSLRGEQYF
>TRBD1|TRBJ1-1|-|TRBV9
TGTGCCAGCAACCCTTTAGGGGGCCGCACTGAAGCTTTCTTT
CASNPLGGRTEAFF
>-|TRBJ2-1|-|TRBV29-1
TGCAGCACTCAGGTCTCCTACAATGAGCAGTTCTTC
CSTQVSYNEQFF
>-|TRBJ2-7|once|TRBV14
TGTGCCAGCAGCCAAGAGGACGAGCAGTACTTC
CASSQEDEQYF
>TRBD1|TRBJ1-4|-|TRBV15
TGTGCCACCAGCAGAGGACAGGGGGGCGCTAATGAAAAACTGTTTTTT
CATSRGQGGANEKLFF
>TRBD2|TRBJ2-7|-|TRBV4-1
TGCGCCAGCAGCCAAGGGACTAGCGGCATGCAGCGCGAGCAGTACTTC
CASSQGTSGMQREQYF
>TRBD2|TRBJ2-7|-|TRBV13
TGTGCCAGCAGCCCCCGGACTAGCGGGAAAAATCGCTCCTACGAGCAGTACTTC
CASSPRTSGKNRSYEQYF